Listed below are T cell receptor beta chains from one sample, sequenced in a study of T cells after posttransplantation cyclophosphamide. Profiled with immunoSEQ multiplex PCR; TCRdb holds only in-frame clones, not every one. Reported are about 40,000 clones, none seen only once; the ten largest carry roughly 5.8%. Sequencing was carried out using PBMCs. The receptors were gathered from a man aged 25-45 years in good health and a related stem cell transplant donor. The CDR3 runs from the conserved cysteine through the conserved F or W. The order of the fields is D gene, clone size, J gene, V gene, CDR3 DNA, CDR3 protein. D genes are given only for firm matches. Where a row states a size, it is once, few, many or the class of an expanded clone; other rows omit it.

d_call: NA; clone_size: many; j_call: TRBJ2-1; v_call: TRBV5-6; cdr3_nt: TGTGCCAGCAGCCCGGACGGGACTGACTACAATGAGCAGTTCTTC; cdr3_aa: CASSPDGTDYNEQFF
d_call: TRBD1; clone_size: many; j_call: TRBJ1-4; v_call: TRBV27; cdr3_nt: TGTGCCAGCAGTTCCGGACAGGGGGCAGGAAAACTGTTTTTT; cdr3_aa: CASSSGQGAGKLFF
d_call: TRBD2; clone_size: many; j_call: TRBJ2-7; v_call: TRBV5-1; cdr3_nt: TGCGCCAGCAGCAGGGGACTAGCGGGGGACTTCATCTACGAGCAGTACTTC; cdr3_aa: CASSRGLAGDFIYEQYF
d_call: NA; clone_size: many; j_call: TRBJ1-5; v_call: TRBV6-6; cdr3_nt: TGTGCCAGCAGTTCCCGGAGCAATCAGCCCCAGCATTTT; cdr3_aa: CASSSRSNQPQHF
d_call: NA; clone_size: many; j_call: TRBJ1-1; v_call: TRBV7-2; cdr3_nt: TGTGCCAGCAGCCCCGGGGGGGGGCAGGGGAGGAAGAACACTGAAGCTTTCTTT; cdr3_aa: CASSPGGGQGRKNTEAFF
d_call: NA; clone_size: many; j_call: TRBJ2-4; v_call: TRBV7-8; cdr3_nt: TGTGCCAGCAGCTCCGAACTAGCCAAAAACATTCAGTACTTC; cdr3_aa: CASSSELAKNIQYF
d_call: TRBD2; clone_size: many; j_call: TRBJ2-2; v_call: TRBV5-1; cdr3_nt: TGCGCCAGCAGCCTAGGACTTCTAGCGGGGGGCCCCGGGGAGCTGTTTTTT; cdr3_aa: CASSLGLLAGGPGELFF
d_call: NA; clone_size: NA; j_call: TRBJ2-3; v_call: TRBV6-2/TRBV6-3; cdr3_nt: TGTGCCAGCAGCCCCGCGGGGAATCGCGCAGATACGCAGTATTTT; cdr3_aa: CASSPAGNRADTQYF
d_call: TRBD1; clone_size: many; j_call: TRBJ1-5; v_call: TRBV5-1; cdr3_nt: TGCGCCAGCAGCGAGGGGACAGGGGGTCAGCCCCAGCATTTT; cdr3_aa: CASSEGTGGQPQHF
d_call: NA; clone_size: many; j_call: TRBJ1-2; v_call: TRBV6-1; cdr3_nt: TGTGCCAGCAGTGCGGGAGGGGTCCATGGCTACACCTTC; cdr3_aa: CASSAGGVHGYTF
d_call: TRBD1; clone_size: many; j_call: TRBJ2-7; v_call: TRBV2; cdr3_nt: TGTGCCAGCCAAACCGGGACAGGATCCTACGAGCAGTACTTC; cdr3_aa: CASQTGTGSYEQYF
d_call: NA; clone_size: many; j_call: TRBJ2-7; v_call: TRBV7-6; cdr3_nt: TGTGCCAGCAGCGCTCAGGTTTACGAGCAGTACTTC; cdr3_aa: CASSAQVYEQYF
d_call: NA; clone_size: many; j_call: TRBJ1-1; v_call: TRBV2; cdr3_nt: TGTGCCAGCAGTGAACTTGTGACAGGCTTTAGGAGTAACACTGAAGCTTTCTTT; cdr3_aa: CASSELVTGFRSNTEAFF
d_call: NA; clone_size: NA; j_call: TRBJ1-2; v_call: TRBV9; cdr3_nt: TGTGCCAGCAGCGCCCCCTCGGGGGGTAAAAACGACTATGGCTACACCTTC; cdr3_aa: CASSAPSGGKNDYGYTF
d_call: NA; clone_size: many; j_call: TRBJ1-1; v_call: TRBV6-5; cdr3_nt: TGTGCCAGCAGTTACGGGCAGTCGAACACTGAAGCTTTCTTT; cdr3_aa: CASSYGQSNTEAFF
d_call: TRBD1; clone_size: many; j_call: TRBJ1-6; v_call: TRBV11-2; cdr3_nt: TGTGCCAGCAGGAAGGAGGGACAGAATAATTCACCCCTCCACTTT; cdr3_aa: CASRKEGQNNSPLHF
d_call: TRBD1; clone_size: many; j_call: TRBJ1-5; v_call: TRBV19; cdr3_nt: TGTGCCAGTAGTATTAATGGACAGGTAGGGGGTCAGCCCCAGCATTTT; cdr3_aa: CASSINGQVGGQPQHF
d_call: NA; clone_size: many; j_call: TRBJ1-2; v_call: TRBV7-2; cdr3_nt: TGTGCCAGCAGCACCAGAGGGGGATTGCTGGATGGCTACACCTTC; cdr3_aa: CASSTRGGLLDGYTF
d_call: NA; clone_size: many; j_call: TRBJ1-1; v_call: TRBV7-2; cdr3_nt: TGTGCCAGCAGCTTCAGGGTCGAAGTGGATGAAGCTTTCTTT; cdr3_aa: CASSFRVEVDEAFF
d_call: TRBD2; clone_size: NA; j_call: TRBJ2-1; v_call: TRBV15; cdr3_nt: TGTGCCACCAGCAGAGCGACTAGCGGGGGGCTGCATGAGCAGTTCTTC; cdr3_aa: CATSRATSGGLHEQFF
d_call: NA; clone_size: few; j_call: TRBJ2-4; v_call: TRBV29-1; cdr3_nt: TGCAGCGTTGATTACGGGAAAAACATTCAGTACTTC; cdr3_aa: CSVDYGKNIQYF
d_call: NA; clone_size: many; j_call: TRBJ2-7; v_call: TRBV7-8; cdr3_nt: TGTGCCAGCAGCTTAGCGCTAGGGGGCGGGGCAGCCGCCTACGAGCAGTACTTC; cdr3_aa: CASSLALGGGAAAYEQYF
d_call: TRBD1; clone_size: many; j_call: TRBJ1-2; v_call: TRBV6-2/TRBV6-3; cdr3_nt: TGTGCCAGCAGTTCCCTACAGGGGAGGGCTAACTATGGCTACACCTTC; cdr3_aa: CASSSLQGRANYGYTF
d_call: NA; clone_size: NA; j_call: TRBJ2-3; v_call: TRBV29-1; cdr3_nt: TGCAGCGCGGCTGGGGGGTTGGGACGCACAGATACGCAGTATTTT; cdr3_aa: CSAAGGLGRTDTQYF
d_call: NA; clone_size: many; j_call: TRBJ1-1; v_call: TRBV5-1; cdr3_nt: TGCGCCAGCAGCTTGAAGCCGAACACTGAAGCTTTCTTT; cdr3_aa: CASSLKPNTEAFF
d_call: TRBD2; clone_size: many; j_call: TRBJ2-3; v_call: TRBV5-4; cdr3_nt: TGTGCCGTACGGCGGGGGGCGGGTACTAGGAGCACAGATACGCAGTATTTT; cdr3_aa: CAVRRGAGTRSTDTQYF
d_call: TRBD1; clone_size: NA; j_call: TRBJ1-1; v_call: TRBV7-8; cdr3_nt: TGTGCCAGCAGCTTAAAAGCAGGGGGCACTGAAGCTTTCTTT; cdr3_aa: CASSLKAGGTEAFF
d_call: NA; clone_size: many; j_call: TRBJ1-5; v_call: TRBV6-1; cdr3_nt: TGTGCCAGTGCACAGGGAAACAATCAGCCCCAGCATTTT; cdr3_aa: CASAQGNNQPQHF
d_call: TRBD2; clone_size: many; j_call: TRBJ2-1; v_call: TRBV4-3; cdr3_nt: TGCGCCAGCAGCCAAGGACTAGCGAGCTACAATGAGCAGTTCTTC; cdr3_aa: CASSQGLASYNEQFF
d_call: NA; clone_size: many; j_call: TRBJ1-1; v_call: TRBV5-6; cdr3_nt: TGTGCCAGCAGCTTGGTACCAGACAGTAACACTGAAGCTTTCTTT; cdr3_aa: CASSLVPDSNTEAFF
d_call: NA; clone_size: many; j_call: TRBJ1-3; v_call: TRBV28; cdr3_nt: TGTGCCACCCCGAGAGGGTCCTCTGGAAACACCATATATTTT; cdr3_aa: CATPRGSSGNTIYF
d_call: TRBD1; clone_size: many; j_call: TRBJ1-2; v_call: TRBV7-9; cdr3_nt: TGTGCCAGCAGCTTAGTATCGGGACAGAACTATGGCTACACCTTC; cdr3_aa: CASSLVSGQNYGYTF
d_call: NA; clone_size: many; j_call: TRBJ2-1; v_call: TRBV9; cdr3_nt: TGTGCCAGCCAGGAGACGGGGTACAATGAGCAGTTCTTC; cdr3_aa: CASQETGYNEQFF
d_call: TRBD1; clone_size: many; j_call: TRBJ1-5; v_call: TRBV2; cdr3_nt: TGTGCCAGCAGTGATGTAGGGACAGAACAGCCCCAGCATTTT; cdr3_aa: CASSDVGTEQPQHF
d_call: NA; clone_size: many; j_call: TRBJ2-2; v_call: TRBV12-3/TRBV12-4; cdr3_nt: TGTGCCAGCAGTTTAGAGGCGCGGGGCGGGGAGCTGTTTTTT; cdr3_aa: CASSLEARGGELFF
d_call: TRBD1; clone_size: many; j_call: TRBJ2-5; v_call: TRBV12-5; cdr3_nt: TGTGCTAGTGGTCTCGGACAGGTAGGAGAGACCCAGTACTTC; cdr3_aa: CASGLGQVGETQYF
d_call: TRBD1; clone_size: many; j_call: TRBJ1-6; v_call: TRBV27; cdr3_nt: TGTGCCAGCAGGGACAGGGAAGGAGATAATTCACCCCTCCACTTT; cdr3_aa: CASRDREGDNSPLHF
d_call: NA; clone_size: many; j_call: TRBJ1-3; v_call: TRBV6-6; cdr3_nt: TGTGCCAGCTCAAGGCGACCGGGGGACGGAAACACCATATATTTT; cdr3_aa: CASSRRPGDGNTIYF
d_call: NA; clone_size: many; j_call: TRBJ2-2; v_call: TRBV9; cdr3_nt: TGTGCCAGCAGCAGTCATAGCCCCGGGGAGCTGTTTTTT; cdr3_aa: CASSSHSPGELFF
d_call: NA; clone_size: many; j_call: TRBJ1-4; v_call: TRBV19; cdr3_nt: TGTGCCAGTAGTATAAGGGGCAGTTATGAAAAACTGTTTTTT; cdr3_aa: CASSIRGSYEKLFF
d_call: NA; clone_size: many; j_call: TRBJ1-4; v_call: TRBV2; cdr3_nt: TGTGCCAGGGCGACAGGTGCTAATGAAAAACTGTTTTTT; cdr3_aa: CARATGANEKLFF
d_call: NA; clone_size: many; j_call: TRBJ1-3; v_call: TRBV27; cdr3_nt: TGTGCCAGCAGTTCAGGATACTCTGGAAACACCATATATTTT; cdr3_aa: CASSSGYSGNTIYF
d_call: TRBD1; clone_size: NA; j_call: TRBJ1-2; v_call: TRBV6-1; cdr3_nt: TGTGCCAGCAGTCAAGGGGACAGGGGGCGCGCAGACTATGGCTACACCTTC; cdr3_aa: CASSQGDRGRADYGYTF
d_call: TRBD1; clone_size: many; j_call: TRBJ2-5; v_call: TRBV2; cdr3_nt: TGTGCCAGCAGCGGACAGGGCCAAGAGACCCAGTACTTC; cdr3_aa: CASSGQGQETQYF
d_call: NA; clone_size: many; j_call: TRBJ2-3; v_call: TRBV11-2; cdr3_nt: TGTGCCAGCAGAAGCCTAGCTATCCCAACGCAGTATTTT; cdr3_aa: CASRSLAIPTQYF
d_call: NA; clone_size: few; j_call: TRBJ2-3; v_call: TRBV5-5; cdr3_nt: TGTGCCAGCAGCCCATGGACTACGCCTAGCACAGATACGCAGTATTTT; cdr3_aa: CASSPWTTPSTDTQYF
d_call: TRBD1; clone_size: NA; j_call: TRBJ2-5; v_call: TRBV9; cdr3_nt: TGTGCCAGCAGCGTAGAGGACAGGGGGAAAGAGACCCAGTACTTC; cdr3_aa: CASSVEDRGKETQYF
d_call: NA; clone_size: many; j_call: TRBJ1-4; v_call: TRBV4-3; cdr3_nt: TGCGCCAGCAGCCAAGATTGGGGGGCTAATGAAAAACTGTTTTTT; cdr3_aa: CASSQDWGANEKLFF
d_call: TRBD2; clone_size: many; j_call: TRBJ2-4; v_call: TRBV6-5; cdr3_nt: TGTGCCAGCAGTTACTCACGGGGAGGGAACATTCAGTACTTC; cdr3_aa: CASSYSRGGNIQYF
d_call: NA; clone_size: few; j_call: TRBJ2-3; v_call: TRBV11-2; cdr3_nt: TGTGCCAGCAGCTGGTCCCCTAATACAGATACGCAGTATTTT; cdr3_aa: CASSWSPNTDTQYF
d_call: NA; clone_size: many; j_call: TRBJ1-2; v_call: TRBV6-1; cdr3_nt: TGTGCCAGCAGTGTCCTAACAACCCAGGTTATCTATGGCTACACCTTC; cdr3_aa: CASSVLTTQVIYGYTF
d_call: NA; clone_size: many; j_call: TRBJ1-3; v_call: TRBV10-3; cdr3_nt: TGTGCCATCAGGGACAGCTCTGGAAACACCATATATTTT; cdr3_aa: CAIRDSSGNTIYF
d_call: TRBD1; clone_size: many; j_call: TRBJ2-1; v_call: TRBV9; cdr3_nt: TGTGCCAGCAGCACGGACAGGGGGTGGGATGAGCAGTTCTTC; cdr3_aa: CASSTDRGWDEQFF
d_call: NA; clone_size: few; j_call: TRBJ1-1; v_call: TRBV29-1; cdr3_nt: TGCAGCGCAGGAGCTGAAGCTTTCTTT; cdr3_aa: CSAGAEAFF
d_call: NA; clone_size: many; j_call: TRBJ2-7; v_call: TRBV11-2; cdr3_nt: TGTGCCAGCAGCCATGACAGGTGGAACGAGCAGTACTTC; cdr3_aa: CASSHDRWNEQYF